What follows are 30 T cell receptor beta chains derived from one specimen sequenced in a study of T cells in Graves' hyperthyroidism and ophthalmopathy. Template material for amplifying TCR beta CDR3 regions consisted of RNA transcripts. Carried out on the TCR CDR3, a first-round RT-PCR used the HTBI primer set. TCRdb itself ran the multiplex PCR reads through MiXCR, one entry per CDR3 protein. Here the sample spans hundreds of thousands of distinct CDR3 sequences, about 14% being singletons. The specimen sequenced was blood. The source of these receptors is a woman in her forties or fifties with Graves' ophthalmopathy.

In its sample, this clonotype was seen many times. The gene calls are TRBV5-4 and TRBJ2-7, with D possibly matching TRBD2 (5 bases). CDR1 is SGHNT, CDR2 YYREEE, per germline (reference sequence). The germline V and J ends were trimmed by 1 base and 0 bases, with 8 bases remaining between them. The CDR3 runs 14 residues. CDR3 residues: CASSLSGLSYEQYF. Written as DNA, the CDR3 is TGTGCCAGCAGCTTGAGTGGACTCTCCTACGAGCAGTACTTC.

In nucleotides, the CDR3 is TGTGCCAGCAGCTCCCGGGAGAACAATCAGCCCCAGCATTTT. This encodes CASSSRENNQPQHF. This chain links TRBV5-4 with TRBJ1-5, with no clear D. Trimming removed 3 bases at V and 3 bases at J, with 10 bases between. Germline V gene lookup returns CDR1 SGHNT and CDR2 YYREEE (reference sequence). This CDR3 spans 14 amino acids.

This clonotype was seen many times. This sequence joins TRBV28 and TRBJ2-1, with 7 bases fitting TRBD2. Looked up from germline, CDR1 is MDHEN and CDR2 is SYDVKM. The CDR3 consists of 17 residues. V was pared by 5 bases and J by 0 bases, with 10 bases of the junction left unmatched. The CDR3 coding sequence is TGTGCCAGCAGTCAGTCTAGCGGTTATTACTCCTACAATGAGCAGTTCTTC. Translation: CASSQSSGYYSYNEQFF.

This chain joins TRBV6-4 and TRBJ2-1, with 11 bases aligning to TRBD2. The CDR3 covers 16 residues. Per the germline V gene, CDR1 is MRHNA and CDR2 is SNTAGT. Losses at the gene ends were 7 bases for V and 2 bases for J; bases not matched to a gene: 7. The CDR3 sequence: CASTLTSGETYNEQFF. As DNA, the CDR3 is TGTGCCAGCACCTTGACTAGCGGGGAGACCTACAATGAGCAGTTCTTC.

This clonotype appeared a few times. CDR3 residues: CASSFLEGGLEQYF. CDR3 sequence (DNA): TGTGCCAGCAGTTTCTTGGAGGGGGGCCTCGAGCAGTACTTC. The gene calls are TRBV27 and TRBJ2-7; D might be TRBD1 or TRBD2, each matching 6 bases. CDR1 is MNHEY, CDR2 SMNVEV, per germline (reference sequence). The CDR3 extends over 14 amino acids. V was clipped by 3 bases and J by 6 bases, with 15 bases between them.

Comments on this clonotype: A much larger clone differs by one base, so this may be a read error. The J gene is TRBJ2-1, the V gene TRBV28; 12 positions agree with TRBD2. CDR1 and CDR2 from the germline V gene are MDHEN and SYDVKM. The CDR3 is 18 amino acids. The V gene end was trimmed by 3 bases and the J gene end by 6 bases; junction bases not matched to a gene: 12. The CDR3 spells CASSLTSGSSRSVNEQFF. CDR3 in DNA: TGTGCCAGCAGTTTGACTAGCGGGAGTAGTAGGTCGGTCAATGAGCAGTTCTTC. The whole variable domain, filled in from reference TRBV28 and TRBJ2-1, reads DVKVTQSSRYLVKRTGEKVFLECVQDMDHENMFWYRQDPGLGLRLIYFSYDVKMKEKGDIPEGYSVSREKKERFSLILESASTNQTSMYLCASSLTSGSSRSVNEQFFGPGTRLTVL.

This clonotype was recorded many times. The gene calls are TRBV20-1 and TRBJ2-1, with 14 bases lining up with TRBD2. The CDR3 totals 16 residues. Germline V gene sequence: CDR1 DFQATT, CDR2 SNEGSKA (reference sequence). V lost 6 bases and J lost 10; bases outside the gene matches: 14. CDR3 sequence (DNA): TGCAGTGCAAGGCGGAAGGGACTAGCGGGAGTAAGCGAGCAGTTCTTC. Protein product: CSARRKGLAGVSEQFF.

V is TRBV12-3 or TRBV12-4 and J is TRBJ2-1, with 9 bases aligning to TRBD2. This CDR3 has 16 amino acids. V was clipped by 6 bases and J by 7 bases; unmatched bases: 13. CDR3 amino acids: CASSSLAGFIGNEQFF. As DNA, the CDR3 is TGTGCCAGCAGCAGTCTAGCGGGATTTATAGGTAATGAGCAGTTCTTC.

This clonotype was counted at least ten times. The rearrangement links TRBV7-9 to TRBJ1-5; the D gene is possibly TRBD1 (6 bases). V shed 1 base and J shed 0 bases, with 13 bases lying between them. The CDR3 spans 17 residues. Germline V gives CDR1 SEHNR, CDR2 FQNEAQ (reference sequence). CDR3 in amino acids: CASSLGGRQASNQPQHF. The CDR3 DNA reads as TGTGCCAGCAGCTTAGGGGGTCGACAGGCTAGCAATCAGCCCCAGCATTTT.

This clonotype appeared a single time. The chain combines TRBV24-1 with TRBJ2-1; 7 bases align to TRBD2. There are 14 residues in the CDR3. The V segment lost 5 bases and the J segment 7 bases; nucleotides outside the gene matches: 7. The germline gives CDR1 KGHDR, CDR2 SFDVKD. CDR3: CATSASREVNEQFF. The CDR3 nucleotides are TGTGCCACCAGTGCCTCTCGGGAGGTGAATGAGCAGTTCTTC.

The chain has TRBV7-6 and TRBJ2-7; 9 bases are shared with TRBD1. The germline V gene encodes CDR1 SGHVS and CDR2 FNYEAQ. The V gene end was trimmed by 5 bases and the J gene end by 6 bases; junction bases not matched to a gene: 5. This CDR3 is built from 13 residues. The CDR3 region is CASSLGTGFEQYF. The CDR3 DNA follows: TGTGCCAGCAGCCTAGGGACAGGGTTCGAGCAGTACTTC.

This clonotype was seen at least ten times. The chain employs TRBV6-2 or TRBV6-3 and TRBJ1-1; no reliable D call. The germline V and J ends were trimmed by 6 bases and 5 bases, with 10 bases remaining between them. The length of the CDR3 is 12 residues. Looked up from germline, CDR1 is MNHEY and CDR2 is SVGEGT. The CDR3 DNA follows: TGTGCCAGCAGACCAGAAGGGACTGAAGCTTTCTTT. Translating it yields CASRPEGTEAFF.

This clonotype showed up many times. The chain has TRBV7-8 and TRBJ2-1; 8 positions agree with TRBD2. Unmatched junction bases numbered 8, after V lost 5 bases and J lost 5 bases. The CDR3 is made up of 15 amino acids. Germline CDR1 and CDR2: SGHVS and FQNEAQ. The CDR3 coding sequence is TGTGCCAGCAGCCACAAGCGGGGGCTCAACAATGAGCAGTTCTTC. Translating gives CASSHKRGLNNEQFF.

The J gene is TRBJ1-1, the V gene TRBV28, with D possibly being TRBD1 (5 bases). V was pared by 6 bases and J by 1 base, with 9 bases between. Germline values: CDR1 MDHEN, CDR2 SYDVKM. The CDR3 extends over 13 amino acids. The CDR3 protein is CASRTRGNTEAFF. As DNA, the CDR3 is TGTGCCAGCAGGACAAGGGGGAACACTGAAGCTTTCTTT.

This clonotype came up many times. The chain links TRBV28 to TRBJ2-4; 7 bases fit TRBD1. CDR3 length equals 17 residues. With V trimmed by 3 bases and J by 0 bases, 8 bases remained unmatched. CDR1 MDHEN and CDR2 SYDVKM come from the germline V gene. In nucleotides, the CDR3 is TGTGCCAGCAGTTTTTTCGCCAGGGGGATAGCCAAAAACATTCAGTACTTC. It codes for CASSFFARGIAKNIQYF.

This clonotype came up a few times. The chain uses TRBV29-1 and TRBJ2-1, with D unresolved. Germline V gene sequence: CDR1 SQVTM, CDR2 ANQGSEA. There are 14 residues in the CDR3. Trimming stripped 5 bases from V and 0 bases from J, with 11 bases between. CDR3 loop: CSVMSLSSYNEQFF. Written as DNA, the CDR3 is TGCAGCGTTATGTCTCTTAGCTCCTACAATGAGCAGTTCTTC.

This chain uses TRBV19 with TRBJ2-1; the D gene is possibly TRBD1 (6 bases). This CDR3 contains 17 residues. V shed 3 bases and J shed 0 bases, with 15 bases lying between them. CDR1 LNHDA and CDR2 SQIVND come from the germline V gene (reference sequence). CDR3 sequence: CASSMLGAVSSYNEQFF. The CDR3 DNA sequence: TGTGCCAGTAGTATGTTGGGGGCGGTAAGCTCCTACAATGAGCAGTTCTTC.

This clonotype was detected a few times. The V and J genes are TRBV5-1 and TRBJ1-2; 8 bases are shared with TRBD1. V was clipped by 4 bases and J by 1 base; unmatched bases: 9. The CDR3 is made up of 16 amino acids. Germline CDR1 reads SGHRS; CDR2 reads YFSETQ. The DNA of the CDR3 is TGCGCCAGCAGCGTCCAGGGGGCAGATGTTAACTATGGCTACACCTTC. This gives the protein CASSVQGADVNYGYTF.

The V call is TRBV6-4, the J call TRBJ2-3, with TRBD2 matching over 8 bases. CDR1 and CDR2 (germline): MRHNA, SNTAGT. The V gene end was trimmed by 3 bases and the J gene end by 1 base; junction bases not matched to a gene: 0. The CDR3 is made up of 14 amino acids. CDR3 coding DNA: TGTGCCAGCAGTGAAGCGGGGGGCACAGATACGCAGTATTTT. This encodes CASSEAGGTDTQYF.

The chain couples TRBV4-2 to TRBJ2-7; the D call may be TRBD1 or TRBD2 (5 bases each). Trimming shortened V by 5 bases and J by 7 bases, and 15 bases separated the two germline ends. This CDR3 region has 13 residues. CDR1 LGHNA and CDR2 YNFKEQ come from the germline V gene. Here the CDR3 reads CASSTEGSGEQYF. The CDR3 DNA is TGTGCCAGCAGCACCGAGGGGAGCGGAGAGCAGTACTTC.

This clonotype has just a few counts. V usage is TRBV18 and J usage is TRBJ2-5; 13 bases match TRBD2. Per the germline V gene, CDR1 is KGHSH and CDR2 is LQKENI. CDR3 length: 18 amino acids. The J segment lost 2 bases and the V segment lost 3 bases, leaving 9 bases of the junction unmatched. CDR3 nucleotides: TGTGCCAGCTCACCCGGGACTAGCGGGGCGGCAATACAAGAGACCCAGTACTTC. This gives the protein CASSPGTSGAAIQETQYF.

This clonotype has ten or more counts. The chain employs TRBV30 and TRBJ1-1; D is undetermined. Trimming removed 5 bases at V and 5 bases at J, with 15 bases between. This CDR3 spans 13 amino acids. The V gene's germline CDR1 is GTSNPN and CDR2 SVGIG (reference sequence). CDR3: CAWVLWGATEAFF. The CDR3 DNA reads as TGTGCCTGGGTGTTATGGGGAGCGACTGAAGCTTTCTTT.

This clonotype was observed many times. The J gene is TRBJ1-1, the V gene TRBV12-3 or TRBV12-4; 7 bases match TRBD1. J lost 5 bases, V lost 5 bases, and 11 bases had no gene match. This CDR3 has 15 amino acids. Here the CDR3 reads CASSQQGGAGTEAFF. The CDR3 nucleotides read TGTGCCAGCAGTCAACAAGGGGGCGCGGGGACTGAAGCTTTCTTT.

The table lists this clonotype with many counts. The chain carries TRBV11-3 and TRBJ2-2, with D possibly being TRBD1 or TRBD2 (5 bases each). Trimming pared 5 bases from V and 1 base from J, leaving 11 bases between. Germline V gene lookup returns CDR1 SGHNT and CDR2 YENEEA. This CDR3 is 15 amino acids long. Written as DNA, the CDR3 is TGTGCCAGCAGCCCCCGGGGCGGGAACACCGGGGAGCTGTTTTTT. This encodes CASSPRGGNTGELFF.

This clonotype was counted at least ten times. The chain employs TRBV12-3 or TRBV12-4 and TRBJ2-2; D remains unclear. V was cut by 6 bases and J by 5 bases, with 16 bases left in between. CDR3 length: 15 residues. CDR3 coding DNA: TGTGCCAGCAGAGAACTACCCGAAAGTACCGGGGAGCTGTTTTTT. The encoded protein is CASRELPESTGELFF.

This clonotype qualifies as medium-sized. This sequence joins TRBV5-8 and TRBJ2-1; perhaps TRBD1 as D (5 bases). CDR1 and CDR2 from the germline V gene are SGHTS and YDEGEE. The CDR3 covers 15 residues. Trimming stripped 2 bases from V and 3 bases from J, with 12 bases between. Here the CDR3 reads CASSLRQSYYNEQFF. CDR3 DNA: TGTGCCAGCAGCTTACGACAGAGCTACTACAATGAGCAGTTCTTC.

This clonotype occurred a few times. V usage is TRBV5-1 and J usage is TRBJ1-5; D is ambiguous. This CDR3 comprises 15 residues. CDR1 and CDR2 (germline): SGHRS, YFSETQ. V lost 3 bases to trimming and J lost 3 bases, with 13 bases between them. CDR3 sequence: CASSSEGSLNQPQHF. The CDR3 DNA is TGCGCCAGCAGCTCCGAGGGTAGTCTCAATCAGCCCCAGCATTTT.

The chain links TRBV18 to TRBJ2-2, with 7 bases matching TRBD1. The ends lost 0 bases at V and 5 bases at J; junction bases unmatched: 3. This CDR3 is built from 15 residues. The germline gives CDR1 KGHSH, CDR2 LQKENI. Here the CDR3 DNA reads TGTGCCAGCTCACCACCCCCCAGGGGGACCGGGGAGCTGTTTTTT. Its protein is CASSPPPRGTGELFF. The whole variable domain, remainder taken from reference TRBV18 and TRBJ2-2, is NAGVMQNPRHLVRRRGQEARLRCSPMKGHSHVYWYRQLPEEGLKFMVYLQKENIIDESGMPKERFSAEFPKEGPSILRIQQVVRGDSAAYFCASSPPPRGTGELFFGEGSRLTVL.

This clonotype showed up many times. J is TRBJ2-1 and V is TRBV28; D possibly corresponds to TRBD1 (6 bases). This CDR3 contains 14 residues. The V and J ends lost 2 bases and 6 bases respectively, with 11 bases between them. The germline CDR1 and CDR2 sequences are MDHEN and SYDVKM. In nucleotides, the CDR3 is TGTGCCAGCAGTTTACTAGACAGGAGCAATGAGCAGTTCTTC. It is translated as CASSLLDRSNEQFF.

This sequence joins TRBV20-1 and TRBJ1-5; D may be TRBD1 (5 bases). CDR1 and CDR2 from the germline V gene are DFQATT and SNEGSKA (reference sequence). This CDR3 has 15 residues. V was cut by 3 bases and J by 5 bases, with 17 bases left in between. This chain's CDR3 is CSASPWGHLDQPQHF. The DNA of the CDR3 is TGCAGTGCTAGCCCCTGGGGCCACCTCGATCAGCCCCAGCATTTT.